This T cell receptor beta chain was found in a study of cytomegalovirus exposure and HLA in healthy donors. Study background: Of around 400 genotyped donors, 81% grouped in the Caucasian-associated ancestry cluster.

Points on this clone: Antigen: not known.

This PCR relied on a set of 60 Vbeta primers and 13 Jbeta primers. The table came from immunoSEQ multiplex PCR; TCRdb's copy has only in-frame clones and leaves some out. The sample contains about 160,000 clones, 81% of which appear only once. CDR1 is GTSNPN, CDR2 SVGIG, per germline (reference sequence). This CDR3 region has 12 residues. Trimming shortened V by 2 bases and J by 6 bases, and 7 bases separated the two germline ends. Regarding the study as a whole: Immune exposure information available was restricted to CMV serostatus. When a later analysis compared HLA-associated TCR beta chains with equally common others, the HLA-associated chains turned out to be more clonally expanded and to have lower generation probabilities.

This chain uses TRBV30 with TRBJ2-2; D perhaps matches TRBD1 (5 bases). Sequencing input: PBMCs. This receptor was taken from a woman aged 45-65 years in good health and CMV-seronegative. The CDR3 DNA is TGTGCCTGGAGTTTAGGGGCCGGGGAGCTGTTTTTT. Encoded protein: CAWSLGAGELFF.